Presented here are 26 T cell receptor beta chains from one specimen sequenced in a study of shared clonotypes between healthy human individuals. As defined, naive CD8 cells were CD45RO-negative and positively selected for CCR7, with terminally differentiated effector memory CD45RA+ cells excluded. Produced via immunoSEQ multiplex PCR; TCRdb's table is partial and in-frame only. This table has millions of clones, approximately 94% appearing once. The sequencing sample was made of naive CD8+ T cells from PBMCs. Source of these receptors: a man younger than 35 in good health. Some clones in this sample may be carry-over from other donors' samples.

Points on this clone: Just one base apart from a much larger clone, this may be a read error. At the DNA level, this CDR3 is encoded by other sequences in the same sample as well. The chain combines TRBV19 with TRBJ2-7, with TRBD1 matching 8 bases. V lost 9 bases to trimming and J lost 7 bases; unmatched junction nucleotides: 8. The CDR3 extends over 12 amino acids. Germline V gene lookup returns CDR1 LNHDA and CDR2 SQIVND (reference sequence). This CDR3 is CASGQGWYEQYF. CDR3 DNA sequence: TGTGCCAGCGGACAGGGTTGGTATGAGCAGTACTTC.

This clone is a singleton in its sample. V gene TRBV29-1 combines with J gene TRBJ2-2, with TRBD2 identical over 8 bases. The V and J ends lost 4 bases and 5 bases, in that order; junction bases with no gene match: 12. Looked up from germline, CDR1 is SQVTM and CDR2 is ANQGSEA. This CDR3 contains 16 residues. The CDR3 region has the DNA TGCAGCGTTGCCGGGCTAGCGGGTGTGGGAACCGGGGAGCTGTTTTTT. Translation gives CSVAGLAGVGTGELFF.

This chain joins TRBV6-5 and TRBJ2-2; TRBD2 matches 7 bases. Germline V gene data show CDR1 as MNHEY and CDR2 as SVGAGI. This CDR3 has 16 amino acids. Trimming took 0 bases from V and 4 from J; bases not matched to a gene: 5. The CDR3 region is CASSYSGLEGTGELFF. As DNA, the CDR3 is TGTGCCAGCAGTTACTCCGGACTAGAGGGCACCGGGGAGCTGTTTTTT.

The chain recombines TRBV29-1 with TRBJ2-3; TRBD1 matches at 7 bases. This CDR3 region has 17 residues. V was clipped by 0 bases and J by 4 bases; unmatched bases: 13. Per germline, CDR1 SQVTM and CDR2 ANQGSEA. CDR3 loop: CSVEDGGQLNSADTQYF. CDR3 coding DNA: TGCAGCGTTGAAGATGGGGGACAGTTAAATAGCGCAGATACGCAGTATTTT.

This chain joins TRBV7-9 and TRBJ1-1; TRBD1 matches 12 bases. Germline CDR1 and CDR2: SEHNR and FQNEAQ (reference sequence). Trimming at V came to 6 bases and at J to 2 bases, leaving 1 base not matched to a gene. The CDR3 is 14 amino acids. DNA for the CDR3: TGTGCCAGCAGAGGGACAGGGGGCAACACTGAAGCTTTCTTT. Translating it yields CASRGTGGNTEAFF.

J is TRBJ1-2 and V is TRBV2, with D tentatively TRBD1 (6 bases). The length of the CDR3 is 16 residues. V shed 0 bases and J shed 4 bases, with 15 bases lying between them. CDR1 is SNHLY, CDR2 FYNNEI, per germline. The CDR3, as DNA: TGTGCCAGCAGTGAAGCCCTCGGGGGCCCGTCCTATGGCTACACCTTC. Its protein is CASSEALGGPSYGYTF.

This clone appeared a single time. The chain uses TRBV11-2 and TRBJ2-7; D is perhaps TRBD2 (6 bases). Trimming shortened V by 5 bases and J by 0 bases, and 14 bases separated the two germline ends. The CDR3 has 15 residues. Germline CDR1 reads SGHAT; CDR2 reads FQNNGV. In DNA, the CDR3 is TGTGCCAGCAGCCCCTGGGGCGGGATCTCCTACGAGCAGTACTTC. Its translation: CASSPWGGISYEQYF.

The chain is built from TRBV27 and TRBJ2-7; D is ambiguous. The V end lost 3 bases, the J end lost 1 base, and 16 bases lay between the germline ends. From germline, CDR1 is MNHEY and CDR2 SMNVEV (reference sequence). CDR3 length equals 16 residues. CDR3 amino acids: CASSFSTDGSSYEQYF. The CDR3 DNA follows: TGTGCCAGCAGTTTCTCTACGGACGGTTCTTCCTACGAGCAGTACTTC.

This chain joins TRBV29-1 and TRBJ2-7; maybe TRBD2 (5 bases). CDR1 is SQVTM and CDR2 is ANQGSEA in the germline V gene. The CDR3 runs 14 residues. Deletions cut 1 base from V and 2 bases from J, with 12 bases between. The CDR3 loop is CSVEVRSGPYEQYF. The DNA for the CDR3 is TGCAGCGTTGAAGTCCGAAGCGGACCCTACGAGCAGTACTTC.

The gene calls are TRBV7-2 and TRBJ2-7, with TRBD2 as a possible D gene (7 bases). This CDR3 is built from 15 residues. The ends were cut back, 4 bases at V and 3 bases at J, with 16 bases in the middle. Germline V gene lookup returns CDR1 SGHTA and CDR2 FQGNSA. In DNA, the CDR3 is TGTGCCAGCAGCTGGGGGGCTAGCGGCGTCTACGAGCAGTACTTC. It yields the protein CASSWGASGVYEQYF. Combining the CDR3 with reference TRBV7-2 and TRBJ2-7 gives the whole variable domain GAGVSQSPSNKVTEKGKDVELRCDPISGHTALYWYRQSLGQGLEFLIYFQGNSAPDKSGLPSDRFSAERTGGSVSTLTIQRTQQEDSAVYLCASSWGASGVYEQYFGPGTRLTVT.

V is TRBV27 and J is TRBJ2-7; 10 nucleotides line up with TRBD1. The CDR3 sequence is 15 residues long. The germline CDR1 and CDR2 sequences are MNHEY and SMNVEV (reference sequence). V dropped 7 bases and J dropped 2; count of bases not matched to a gene: 8. The CDR3 coding sequence is TGTGCCAGCACCTTTGTGGGACAGGGGACCTACGAGCAGTACTTC. It yields the protein CASTFVGQGTYEQYF.

The J gene is TRBJ2-6, the V gene TRBV7-3; TRBD2 agrees at 9 bases. J lost 4 bases, V lost 5 bases, and 15 bases had no gene match. Germline V lookup: CDR1 SGHTA, CDR2 FQGTGA. The length of the CDR3 is 19 residues. In nucleotides, the CDR3 is TGTGCCAGCAGCCGAGGTGCTGCGGGAGGGCCCCCAGGGGCCAACGTCCTGACTTTC. The encoded protein is CASSRGAAGGPPGANVLTF.

V and J are TRBV15 and TRBJ2-3; D uncertain. The germline V gene encodes CDR1 LNHNV and CDR2 YYDKDF (reference sequence). The length of the CDR3 is 16 residues. Deletions cut 0 bases from V and 1 base from J, with 11 bases between. This CDR3 is CATSRDMTPRTDTQYF. For the CDR3, the DNA is TGTGCCACCAGCAGAGATATGACCCCTCGCACAGATACGCAGTATTTT.

CDR3 residues: CASSVFPGQARAQETQYF. The CDR3 region has the DNA TGTGCCAGCAGCGTTTTCCCGGGACAGGCTCGGGCACAAGAGACCCAGTACTTC. This sequence joins TRBV7-9 and TRBJ2-5; 8 positions agree with TRBD1. V trimming: 5 bases; J trimming: 2 bases; junction bases outside the gene matches: 16. The CDR3 is 18 residues long. CDR1 and CDR2 from the germline V gene are SEHNR and FQNEAQ (reference sequence).

The chain recombines TRBV30 with TRBJ2-7, with D possibly matching TRBD1 (6 bases). Germline CDR1 is GTSNPN and CDR2 is SVGIG (reference sequence). V was clipped by 1 base and J by 7 bases, with 26 bases between them. The CDR3 is 17 residues long. CDR3 DNA: TGTGCCTGGAGTGCCCCCAGAGGTCACAGGGCGGCTGGGGAGCAGTACTTC. It translates to CAWSAPRGHRAAGEQYF.

V and J are TRBV28 and TRBJ2-5; 8 bases map to TRBD2. CDR1 is MDHEN, CDR2 SYDVKM, per germline. V gave up 10 bases and J gave up 3 bases; unmatched junction bases: 7. CDR3 length: 13 residues. Written as DNA, the CDR3 is TGTGCCACGCGGAGCGGGAGAGAAGAGACCCAGTACTTC. Translated, it gives CATRSGREETQYF.

The V call is TRBV5-1, the J call TRBJ1-1, with TRBD1 as a possible D gene (5 bases). This CDR3 has 14 residues. Looked up from germline, CDR1 is SGHRS and CDR2 is YFSETQ. V shed 0 bases and J shed 4 bases, with 10 bases lying between them. The CDR3 coding sequence is TGCGCCAGCAGCTTGGGTGGGGGTGGCACTGAAGCTTTCTTT. Translating it yields CASSLGGGGTEAFF.

This rearrangement joins TRBV29-1 to TRBJ1-2, with 10 bases fitting TRBD1. CDR3 length: 13 amino acids. The V gene end was trimmed by 5 bases and the J gene end by 3 bases; junction bases not matched to a gene: 3. CDR1 SQVTM and CDR2 ANQGSEA come from the germline V gene. CDR3 nucleotide sequence: TGCAGCGTTTCGGACAGGGGGGACTATGGCTACACCTTC. Protein sequence: CSVSDRGDYGYTF.

This chain uses TRBV2 with TRBJ2-1; D may be TRBD2 (7 bases). Germline CDR1 reads SNHLY; CDR2 reads FYNNEI. V was pared by 0 bases and J by 6 bases, with 12 bases between. The CDR3 is 15 residues long. As DNA, the CDR3 is TGTGCCAGCAGTGAAGCGCCCGGGGGGCTCAATGAGCAGTTCTTC. Its translation: CASSEAPGGLNEQFF. The full variable domain, completed using reference TRBV2 and TRBJ2-1, is EPEVTQTPSHQVTQMGQEVILRCVPISNHLYFYWYRQILGQKVEFLVSFYNNEISEKSEIFDDQFSVERPDGSNFTLKIRSTKLEDSAMYFCASSEAPGGLNEQFFGPGTRLTVL.

V and J are TRBV6-5 and TRBJ2-2, with TRBD1 matching 10 bases. Trimming at V came to 4 bases and at J to 7 bases, leaving 9 bases not matched to a gene. The CDR3 contains 16 residues. CDR1 and CDR2 from the germline V gene are MNHEY and SVGAGI. CDR3 region: CASSSTSGQGGGELFF. As DNA, the CDR3 is TGTGCCAGCAGTTCCACTTCCGGACAGGGGGGCGGGGAGCTGTTTTTT.

V usage is TRBV19 and J usage is TRBJ2-1; weak D call: TRBD1 (6 bases). V dropped 3 bases and J dropped 2 bases, with 11 bases sitting between them. CDR1 and CDR2 from the germline V gene are LNHDA and SQIVND (reference sequence). This CDR3 spans 15 amino acids. The CDR3 spells CASSIDRKTYNEQFF. DNA of the CDR3: TGTGCCAGTAGTATCGACAGGAAAACCTACAATGAGCAGTTCTTC.

The chain employs TRBV15 and TRBJ1-2; tentatively, D is TRBD1 (6 bases). The CDR3 loop spans 17 amino acids. V lost 4 bases, J lost 2 bases, and 20 bases lay in between. In germline, CDR1 is LNHNV, CDR2 YYDKDF (reference sequence). Here the CDR3 reads CATSTPIRTALNYGYTF. In DNA, the CDR3 is TGTGCCACCAGCACACCCATAAGGACAGCCTTGAACTATGGCTACACCTTC.

The rearrangement joins TRBV30 to TRBJ1-4; 7 nucleotides match TRBD1. In germline, CDR1 is GTSNPN, CDR2 SVGIG (reference sequence). V was clipped by 7 bases and J by 8 bases; unmatched bases: 10. The CDR3 covers 13 residues. CDR3 in amino acids: CASRQGGREKLFF. The CDR3 DNA reads as TGTGCCTCCCGACAGGGAGGACGCGAAAAACTGTTTTTT.

The chain couples TRBV7-9 to TRBJ2-7, with 9 bases aligning to TRBD2. From germline, CDR1 is SEHNR and CDR2 FQNEAQ (reference sequence). The CDR3 length is 14 residues. V gave up 7 bases and J gave up 3 bases; unmatched junction bases: 7. The CDR3 spells CASTTSGTFYEQYF. The DNA for the CDR3 is TGTGCCAGCACGACTAGCGGCACTTTCTACGAGCAGTACTTC.

This chain uses TRBV19 with TRBJ2-3; the D gene is possibly TRBD2 (6 bases). V was pared by 2 bases and J by 2 bases, with 11 bases between. The CDR3 has 15 residues. The germline V gene has CDR1 LNHDA and CDR2 SQIVND (reference sequence). CDR3 sequence: CASSIRREVTDTQYF. The CDR3 nucleotides read TGTGCCAGTAGTATACGTAGGGAGGTCACAGATACGCAGTATTTT.

With regard to this clone: Other nucleotide sequences from this sample produce the same CDR3. The chain joins TRBV6-5 to TRBJ2-7, with 7 bases identical to TRBD1. This CDR3 is built from 16 residues. Looked up from germline, CDR1 is MNHEY and CDR2 is SVGAGI. The junction had 8 bases not matched to a gene; V was cut back by 0 bases and J by 3 bases. CDR3 in DNA: TGTGCCAGCAGTTACTCGACGGGACAGAAAAGCTACGAGCAGTACTTC. Residues: CASSYSTGQKSYEQYF.